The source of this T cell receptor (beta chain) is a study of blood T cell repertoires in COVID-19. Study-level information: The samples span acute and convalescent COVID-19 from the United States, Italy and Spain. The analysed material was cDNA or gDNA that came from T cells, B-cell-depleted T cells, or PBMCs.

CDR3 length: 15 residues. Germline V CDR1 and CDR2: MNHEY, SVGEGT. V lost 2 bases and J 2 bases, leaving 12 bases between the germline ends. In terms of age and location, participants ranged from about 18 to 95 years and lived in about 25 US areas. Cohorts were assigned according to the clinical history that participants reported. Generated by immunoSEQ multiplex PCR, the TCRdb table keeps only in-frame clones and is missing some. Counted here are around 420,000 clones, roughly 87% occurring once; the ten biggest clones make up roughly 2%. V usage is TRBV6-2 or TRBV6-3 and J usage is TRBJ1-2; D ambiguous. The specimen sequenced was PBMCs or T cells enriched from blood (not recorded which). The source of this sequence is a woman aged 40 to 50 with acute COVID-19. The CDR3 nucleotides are TGTGCCAGCAGTTACCCTGAGAGGGTCAACTATGGCTACACCTTC. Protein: CASSYPERVNYGYTF.